The 30 T cell receptor beta chains listed next were all sequenced from one sample in a study of blood T cell repertoires in COVID-19. Clones were sequenced by immunoSEQ multiplex PCR, and TCRdb holds only the in-frame ones, with some missing. Of about 73,000 clones in the sample, roughly 83% were seen once. Sequencing input: peripheral blood. All receptors derive from a woman in her fifties or sixties with acute or convalescent COVID-19.

V usage is TRBV19 and J usage is TRBJ1-1, with a weak D call TRBD1 (5 bases). Deletions cut 5 bases from V and 10 bases from J, with 14 bases between. The CDR3 sequence is 12 residues long. The germline CDR1 and CDR2 sequences are LNHDA and SQIVND (reference sequence). The DNA for the CDR3 is TGTGCCAGTAGTCCCCCGGGGGTCGGAGCTTTCTTT. Translated: CASSPPGVGAFF. The entire variable domain, with the rest obtained from reference TRBV19 and TRBJ1-1, is as follows: DGGITQSPKYLFRKEGQNVTLSCEQNLNHDAMYWYRQDPGQGLRLIYYSQIVNDFQKGDIAEGYSVSREKKESFPLTVTSAQKNPTAFYLCASSPPGVGAFFGQGTRLTVV.

The chain recombines TRBV6-5 with TRBJ2-5, with TRBD1 matching over 10 bases. Germline V gene data show CDR1 as MNHEY and CDR2 as SVGAGI. The J segment lost 4 bases and the V segment lost 4 bases, leaving 6 bases of the junction unmatched. This CDR3 comprises 15 residues. Written as DNA, the CDR3 is TGTGCCAGCAGTTCGCCGGGACAGGGGAGAGAGACCCAGTACTTC. Translating it yields CASSSPGQGRETQYF.

The chain carries TRBV5-1 and TRBJ1-2; the D is unclear. The V end lost 3 bases, the J end lost 8 bases, and 23 bases lay between the germline ends. Germline CDR1 and CDR2: SGHRS and YFSETQ. The CDR3 has 16 amino acids. The CDR3 reads CASSSVSGRGRVGYTF. CDR3 sequence (DNA): TGCGCCAGCAGCTCGGTTTCGGGCAGAGGGAGAGTAGGCTACACCTTC.

The rearrangement uses TRBV27 and TRBJ1-2, with 8 bases identical to TRBD1. Germline CDR1 reads MNHEY; CDR2 reads SMNVEV (reference sequence). The CDR3 has 12 amino acids. The trim removed 6 bases at V and 3 bases at J, leaving 0 bases unmatched. CDR3 DNA: TGTGCCAGCAGGGGACAGGACTATGGCTACACCTTC. Its translation: CASRGQDYGYTF.

This clone showed up just a few times. The chain uses TRBV30 and TRBJ1-2; TRBD1 agrees at 9 bases. CDR1 and CDR2 (germline): GTSNPN, SVGIG (reference sequence). The CDR3 sequence is 15 residues long. V lost 2 bases, J lost 7 bases, and 11 bases stayed unmatched. The CDR3 DNA reads TGTGCCTGGAGTCTACAGGGGGCGCGGTCGACTGGCTACACCTTC. Protein sequence: CAWSLQGARSTGYTF.

The V and J genes are TRBV27 and TRBJ1-2, with 9 bases aligning to TRBD1. The CDR3 consists of 14 residues. Trimming cost V 6 bases and J 8 bases; bases outside gene matches: 10. Germline lookup yields CDR1 MNHEY and CDR2 SMNVEV (reference sequence). The CDR3 DNA follows: TGTGCCAGCAGAATCCGGGACAGGGTAAACGGCTACACCTTC. Its protein is CASRIRDRVNGYTF.

The chain carries TRBV19 and TRBJ2-3, with 8 bases lining up with TRBD1. V lost 6 bases and J lost 4; bases outside the gene matches: 9. The germline V gene has CDR1 LNHDA and CDR2 SQIVND (reference sequence). This CDR3 contains 15 residues. The CDR3 reads CASSRQGFGADTQYF. DNA of the CDR3: TGTGCCAGTAGCCGACAGGGGTTCGGGGCAGATACGCAGTATTTT.

The CDR3 sequence: CASSPNDRGSGNTIYF. The CDR3, as DNA: TGTGCCAGCAGTCCAAACGACAGGGGATCTGGAAACACCATATATTTT. The genes are TRBV27 and TRBJ1-3; 8 nucleotides match TRBD1. V shed 5 bases, J shed 1 base, and the junction held 7 bases outside the gene matches. The CDR3 runs to 16 residues. CDR1 and CDR2 from the germline V gene are MNHEY and SMNVEV (reference sequence).

The chain uses TRBV12-3 or TRBV12-4 and TRBJ1-2, with D hard to call. There are 13 residues in the CDR3. V was pared by 7 bases and J by 8 bases, with 17 bases between. The CDR3 region has the DNA TGTGCCAGCACCTTGTCGGGGAGGTTGGGCTACACCTTC. Translated, it gives CASTLSGRLGYTF.

The chain employs TRBV23-1 and TRBJ1-5, with D possibly TRBD1 on 6 matching bases. TRBV23-1 is noted as an ORF with a role that remains uncertain. The CDR3 contains 18 residues. V was cut by 7 bases and J by 2 bases, with 24 bases left in between. CDR3 sequence reads: CASTRGTLRYICNQPQHF. The CDR3 bases are TGCGCCAGCACCCGAGGGACACTTAGGTATATTTGCAATCAGCCCCAGCATTTT.

The chain is built from TRBV6-1 and TRBJ1-2; 8 nucleotides align to TRBD1. CDR1 and CDR2 (germline): MNHNS, SASEGT. J gave up 4 bases and V 2 bases, and 6 bases lay outside the gene matches. There are 15 residues in the CDR3. CDR3 sequence reads: CASSESGQGGYGYTF. Here the CDR3 DNA reads TGTGCCAGCAGTGAAAGTGGACAGGGAGGCTATGGCTACACCTTC.

J is TRBJ1-5 and V is TRBV4-1, with D unresolved. This CDR3 comprises 16 residues. Germline V gives CDR1 MGHRA, CDR2 YSYEKL. V was shortened by 1 base and J by 2 bases, with 12 bases between the two germline ends. This CDR3 reads CASSQVAEAGNQPQHF. DNA for the CDR3: TGCGCCAGCAGCCAAGTCGCGGAGGCCGGCAATCAGCCCCAGCATTTT.

The chain carries TRBV2 and TRBJ2-7; 8 bases map to TRBD1. CDR1 SNHLY and CDR2 FYNNEI come from the germline V gene. The CDR3 length is 14 residues. V was clipped by 2 bases and J by 5 bases; unmatched bases: 5. The CDR3 DNA reads TGTGCCAGCAGTGAACGCAGGGGGCTCGACGAGCAGTACTTC. Translation: CASSERRGLDEQYF. Full variable domain (missing parts from reference TRBV2 and TRBJ2-7): EPEVTQTPSHQVTQMGQEVILRCVPISNHLYFYWYRQILGQKVEFLVSFYNNEISEKSEIFDDQFSVERPDGSNFTLKIRSTKLEDSAMYFCASSERRGLDEQYFGPGTRLTVT.

The chain combines TRBV3-1 (or the pseudogene TRBV3-2) with TRBJ2-3, with a weak D call TRBD2 (5 bases). The CDR3 length is 16 residues. Trimming took off 1 base at V and 0 bases at J, with 11 bases between the two ends. Looked up from germline, CDR1 is LGHDT and CDR2 is YNNKEL (reference sequence). The CDR3 spells CASSQVASGSTDTQYF. In nucleotides, the CDR3 is TGTGCCAGCAGCCAAGTAGCCAGCGGTAGCACAGATACGCAGTATTTT.

This clone came up a few times. The chain couples TRBV6-4 to TRBJ1-5, with 8 bases aligning to TRBD1. The V and J ends lost 2 bases and 3 bases, in that order; junction bases with no gene match: 6. Looked up from germline, CDR1 is MRHNA and CDR2 is SNTAGT. The CDR3 extends over 16 amino acids. DNA of the CDR3: TGTGCCAGCAGTGACGAGGGGGACAGGTACAATCAGCCCCAGCATTTT. This translates into CASSDEGDRYNQPQHF.

The chain combines TRBV7-6 with TRBJ2-3; 7 bases are shared with TRBD2. With 5 bases clipped from V and 3 bases from J, the junction kept 11 bases outside the gene matches. The CDR3 consists of 16 residues. Germline V CDR1 and CDR2: SGHVS, FNYEAQ. CDR3 sequence reads: CASSPRGEGLTDTQYF. DNA for the CDR3: TGTGCCAGCAGCCCCCGGGGGGAGGGTCTGACAGATACGCAGTATTTT.

The chain employs TRBV9 and TRBJ1-1, with a possible D match to TRBD1 (5 bases). The germline V and J ends were trimmed by 3 bases and 1 base, with 10 bases remaining between them. The CDR3 loop spans 14 amino acids. CDR1 and CDR2 (germline): SGDLS, YYNGEE. CDR3 bases: TGTGCCAGCAGCGGGACAAGTGGGAACACTGAAGCTTTCTTT. The encoded protein is CASSGTSGNTEAFF.

This clone has more than one count but fewer than ten. The chain combines TRBV19 with TRBJ1-4; 8 bases agree with TRBD1. J gave up 8 bases and V 4 bases, and 6 bases lay outside the gene matches. Germline CDR1 and CDR2: LNHDA and SQIVND (reference sequence). The CDR3 runs 14 residues. The CDR3 region is CASSNTGGLEKLFF. In nucleotides, the CDR3 is TGTGCCAGTAGTAACACAGGGGGATTAGAAAAACTGTTTTTT.

In its sample, this clone was seen once. V is TRBV20-1 and J is TRBJ2-7; D is perhaps TRBD1 (6 bases). Germline V CDR1 and CDR2: DFQATT, SNEGSKA (reference sequence). The CDR3 covers 15 residues. Trimming cost V 3 bases and J 0 bases, with 15 bases left between them. The CDR3 DNA sequence: TGCAGTGCTAGTGTCTCTCAGGGGTTCTCCTACGAGCAGTACTTC. It is translated as CSASVSQGFSYEQYF.

There are a few counts of this clone. This chain links TRBV4-1 with TRBJ1-6, with a possible D match to TRBD1 (6 bases). Germline V gene sequence: CDR1 MGHRA, CDR2 YSYEKL. The V gene lost 0 bases and the J gene lost 7 bases, with 13 bases spanning the gap. CDR3 length equals 16 residues. The CDR3 DNA reads as TGCGCCAGCAGCCAAGAGTTGGCGGGGGGCAATTCACCCCTCCACTTT. Encoded protein: CASSQELAGGNSPLHF.

The V and J genes are TRBV11-1 and TRBJ1-1; the D gene is possibly TRBD1 (5 bases). Trimming cost V 3 bases and J 0 bases, with 14 bases left between them. Germline V gives CDR1 SGHAT, CDR2 FQDESV (reference sequence). The CDR3 loop spans 16 amino acids. CDR3 in amino acids: CASSLREGPLNTEAFF. The DNA for the CDR3 is TGTGCCAGCAGCTTGAGGGAGGGACCGTTGAACACTGAAGCTTTCTTT.

This clone is a singleton in its sample. The chain is built from TRBV24-1 and TRBJ2-1, with a weak D call TRBD1 (6 bases). Germline loops: CDR1 KGHDR, CDR2 SFDVKD. V lost 7 bases and J 0 bases, leaving 24 bases between the germline ends. This CDR3 region has 19 residues. The CDR3 sequence: CATRETGVITNLSYNEQFF. Here the CDR3 DNA reads TGTGCCACCAGGGAGACAGGAGTGATCACAAATCTCTCCTACAATGAGCAGTTCTTC.

The rearrangement joins TRBV9 to TRBJ2-7, with 10 bases that match TRBD1. This CDR3 comprises 14 residues. Germline V gene sequence: CDR1 SGDLS, CDR2 YYNGEE. The ends lost 4 bases at V and 5 bases at J; junction bases unmatched: 6. The chain's CDR3 is CASSFRDRGNEQYF. CDR3 nucleotide sequence: TGTGCCAGCAGCTTCCGGGACAGGGGTAACGAGCAGTACTTC.

The DNA for the CDR3 is TGTGCCAGCAGCCCCGGGAGGCTTGGGTGGGGCTACACCTTC. Its translation: CASSPGRLGWGYTF. V usage is TRBV5-4 and J usage is TRBJ1-2, with D unclear. The V gene's germline CDR1 is SGHNT and CDR2 YYREEE (reference sequence). The CDR3 is made up of 14 amino acids. Trimming removed 4 bases from V and 8 bases from J, with 18 bases in between.

This chain's CDR3 is CASSLPALAGGLQETQYF. CDR3 DNA: TGTGCCAGCAGCCTCCCGGCGCTAGCGGGGGGCCTCCAAGAGACCCAGTACTTC. This chain connects TRBV7-9 to TRBJ2-5, with 11 bases matching TRBD2. Germline values: CDR1 SEHNR, CDR2 FQNEAQ (reference sequence). This CDR3 contains 18 residues. After removal of 5 bases from V and 1 base from J, the junction contained 12 bases not matched to a gene.

In its sample, this clone was seen a few times. The chain couples TRBV9 to TRBJ1-5; 9 bases map to TRBD1. Germline trimming cut 0 bases from V and 0 bases from J; bases unmatched to any gene: 10. The CDR3 length is 19 residues. Looked up from germline, CDR1 is SGDLS and CDR2 is YYNGEE. Here the CDR3 reads CASSVVDRGLCHSNQPQHF. Here the CDR3 DNA reads TGTGCCAGCAGCGTAGTTGACAGGGGGTTATGTCATAGCAATCAGCCCCAGCATTTT. The full variable domain, its missing parts supplied by reference TRBV9 and TRBJ1-5, is DSGVTQTPKHLITATGQRVTLRCSPRSGDLSVYWYQQSLDQGLQFLIQYYNGEERAKGNILERFSAQQFPDLHSELNLSSLELGDSALYFCASSVVDRGLCHSNQPQHFGDGTRLSIL.

In its sample, this clone was seen a few times. The chain couples TRBV10-3 to TRBJ1-1; maybe TRBD1 (6 bases). Germline V gene data show CDR1 as ENHRY and CDR2 as SYGVKD. Trimming pared 3 bases from V and 1 base from J, leaving 12 bases between. The CDR3 totals 15 residues. CDR3 bases: TGTGCCATCAGTGATGTACAGGGCGCGAACACTGAAGCTTTCTTT. Protein sequence: CAISDVQGANTEAFF.

The chain is built from TRBV5-1 and TRBJ2-3, with 9 bases lining up with TRBD1. The CDR3 length is 15 residues. The germline V gene encodes CDR1 SGHRS and CDR2 YFSETQ. J gave up 3 bases and V 0 bases, and 2 bases lay outside the gene matches. The CDR3 loop is CASSLDRGRTDTQYF. The CDR3 coding sequence is TGCGCCAGCAGCTTGGACAGGGGGCGGACAGATACGCAGTATTTT.

The V gene is TRBV6-5, the J gene TRBJ2-1; D not certain. V lost 8 bases and J lost 3, with 17 bases in between. The length of the CDR3 is 15 residues. Germline lookup yields CDR1 MNHEY and CDR2 SVGAGI. CDR3 in amino acids: CASVTERPDYNEQFF. As DNA, the CDR3 is TGTGCCAGCGTAACGGAGCGACCGGACTACAATGAGCAGTTCTTC.

This chain links TRBV19 with TRBJ1-2; D uncertain. Trimming stripped 5 bases from V and 5 bases from J, with 15 bases between. CDR3 length: 14 amino acids. CDR1 is LNHDA and CDR2 is SQIVND in the germline V gene (reference sequence). CDR3 nucleotide sequence: TGTGCCAGTAGTGTGGGCCGGGGAGGGTATGGCTACACCTTC. Translation gives CASSVGRGGYGYTF.